The rows below give T cell receptor beta chains drawn from one sample of a study of blood T cell repertoires in COVID-19. Libraries were prepared by immunoSEQ multiplex PCR; TCRdb keeps only in-frame clonotypes and omits some of them. The table includes fewer than 200,000 clones, approximately 90% detected once. Sequencing was performed on peripheral blood. The receptors originated from a man between 18 and 29 years old who had recovered from COVID-19. Both conserved end residues are part of each CDR3. A D gene is named only where the DNA matches it firmly. Where a row states a size, it is once, few, many or the class of an expanded clone; other rows omit it.

j_gene,d_gene,abundance,v_gene,CDR3nt,CDR3aa
TRBJ1-1,TRBD1,NA,TRBV7-9,TGTGCCAGCAGCTTCGGACAGGGGGATGGGGACACTGAAGCTTTCTTT,CASSFGQGDGDTEAFF
TRBJ2-3,NA,once,TRBV9,TGTGCCAGCAGCGTGGGCAGGGGCCTATATTTTGGCACAGATACGCAGTATTTT,CASSVGRGLYFGTDTQYF
TRBJ1-5,TRBD1,once,TRBV19,TGTGCCAGTAGCGGACAGGGAAGTTGGCAGCCCCAGCATTTT,CASSGQGSWQPQHF
TRBJ2-3,NA,NA,TRBV18,TGTGCCAGCTCCCCTGTTATGCAGGGTCGCACAGATACGCAGTATTTT,CASSPVMQGRTDTQYF
TRBJ1-6,TRBD1,NA,TRBV5-1,TGCGCCAGCAGCTCGGGACAGGACTTTTCACCCCTCCACTTT,CASSSGQDFSPLHF
TRBJ2-5,TRBD2,NA,TRBV3-1/TRBV3-2,TGTGCCAGCAGCCAAGAACTAGCGGCGTTTCAAGAGACCCAGTACTTC,CASSQELAAFQETQYF
TRBJ1-5,TRBD1,NA,TRBV10-2,TGCGCCAGCAGTGAGTCTGGGACAGGGTTAACTCAGCCCCAGCATTTT,CASSESGTGLTQPQHF
TRBJ2-7,TRBD1,NA,TRBV19,TGTGCCAGTAGTGAGGACAGGGCCCTCGGGGCGCAGTACTTC,CASSEDRALGAQYF
TRBJ2-7,NA,few,TRBV4-1,TGCGCCAGCAGCCAAGATTCTCGGAGCTCCTACGAGCAGTACTTC,CASSQDSRSSYEQYF
TRBJ2-2,NA,NA,TRBV9,TGTGCCAGCAGCGTAGTCCTAGACACCGGGGAGCTGTTTTTT,CASSVVLDTGELFF
TRBJ1-1,NA,NA,TRBV10-2,TGCGCCAGCAGCGTGGCCTCGAACACTGAAGCTTTCTTT,CASSVASNTEAFF
TRBJ2-1,NA,NA,TRBV14,TGTGCCAGCAGCCATGTCCGTGACAGACCCTTCTCCTACAATGAGCAGTTCTTC,CASSHVRDRPFSYNEQFF
TRBJ1-4,TRBD1,NA,TRBV25-1,TGTGCCAGCAGGGACGACAGGGGGAATGAAAAACTGTTTTTT,CASRDDRGNEKLFF
TRBJ1-1,NA,NA,TRBV28,TGTGCCAGCAAACTAGGTTACGCGAACACTGAAGCTTTCTTT,CASKLGYANTEAFF
TRBJ1-1,TRBD1,NA,TRBV28,TGTGCCAGCAGCCGACCGGACAGGTCTTTAAAGTCCACTGAAGCTTTCTTT,CASSRPDRSLKSTEAFF
TRBJ1-5,TRBD1,NA,TRBV18,TGTGCCAGCTCGCCTGACAGGGGGCCCGGTCAGCCCCAGCATTTT,CASSPDRGPGQPQHF
TRBJ2-3,TRBD2,once,TRBV4-1,TGCGCCAGCAGCCCCCTAGCGGGAGGGCCAGATACGCAGTATTTT,CASSPLAGGPDTQYF
TRBJ2-7,NA,NA,TRBV27,TGTGCCAGCAGTGAACCCGGACTCGCCTACGAGCAGTACTTC,CASSEPGLAYEQYF
TRBJ2-2,TRBD2,NA,TRBV7-2,TGTGCCAGCAGCCAAAGGGTAGCGGGAGGCTTGAACACCGGGGAGCTGTTTTTT,CASSQRVAGGLNTGELFF
TRBJ1-2,NA,NA,TRBV12-3/TRBV12-4,TGTGCCAGCAGTTTACGCTATGGCTACACCTTC,CASSLRYGYTF
TRBJ2-7,TRBD2,once,TRBV5-4,TGTGCCAGCAGCTTTGGGACTAGCGATCGCTACGAGCAGTACTTC,CASSFGTSDRYEQYF
TRBJ2-6,NA,NA,TRBV11-2,TGTGCCAGCAGCTTGGGGGGTTCATCTGGGGCCAACGTCCTGACTTTC,CASSLGGSSGANVLTF
TRBJ2-5,NA,NA,TRBV27,TGTGCCAGCAGTCCTTCTTGGGCCCTCCAAGAGACCCAGTACTTC,CASSPSWALQETQYF
TRBJ1-1,TRBD1,NA,TRBV24-1,TGTGCCACCAGTGACCCGGACAGGGGGCGAGCTTTCTTT,CATSDPDRGRAFF
TRBJ1-3,TRBD1,NA,TRBV5-1,TGCGCCAGCAGCGAGGGACAGGGGGCGGCTGGAAACACCATATATTTT,CASSEGQGAAGNTIYF
TRBJ1-5,NA,NA,TRBV24-1,TGTGCCACAAGCGGGACGGCTAGCAATCAGCCCCAGCATTTT,CATSGTASNQPQHF
TRBJ1-1,NA,NA,TRBV3-1/TRBV3-2,TGTGCCAGCACCCAAAGGGACATCAGCACTGAAGCTTTCTTT,CASTQRDISTEAFF